Shown below are 15 T cell receptor beta chains from a single sample sequenced in a study of neurological immune-mediated disorders. One entry per CDR3 protein results from TCRdb running MiXCR on the 5' RACE reads. The sample holds 30,000 or so distinct CDR3 sequences, 4% to 5.5% seen once. The sample was PBMCs. The receptors stem from a man between 18 and 29 years old in good health.

This clonotype was counted ten times or more. This chain uses TRBV20-1 with TRBJ2-6; a weak D match, TRBD2 (5 bases). The CDR3 consists of 15 residues. Germline V lookup: CDR1 DFQATT, CDR2 SNEGSKA (reference sequence). The germline V and J ends were trimmed by 2 bases and 1 base, with 9 bases remaining between them. Here the CDR3 DNA reads TGCAGTGCTAGACACGGAGGATCTGGGGCCAACGTCCTGACTTTC. Amino acids: CSARHGGSGANVLTF.

Many counts were recorded for this clonotype. An end of the junction differs from the germline gene, which may be a read error. The rearrangement joins TRBV20-1 to TRBJ2-7, with 11 bases that match TRBD1. Germline-derived CDR1 and CDR2 are DFQATT and SNEGSKA (reference sequence). This CDR3 region has 14 residues. The CDR3 loop is CSARGPGQGVFANF. CDR3 in DNA: TGCAGTGCTAGAGGACCGGGACAGGGGGTATTCGCGAACTTC.

There are many counts of this clonotype. The gene calls are TRBV18 and TRBJ1-3; 8 bases are shared with TRBD1. The germline V gene encodes CDR1 KGHSH and CDR2 LQKENI. The J segment lost 8 bases and the V segment lost 3 bases, leaving 12 bases of the junction unmatched. This CDR3 is built from 16 residues. CDR3 nucleotides: TGTGCCAGCTCACCTACCGGGACAGGACTAAGAGACACCATATATTTT. Translating gives CASSPTGTGLRDTIYF.

The chain has TRBV18 and TRBJ2-3, with D unresolved. The V end was cut by 2 bases, the J end by 4 bases, with 16 bases between. The CDR3 has 16 amino acids. Germline V gives CDR1 KGHSH, CDR2 LQKENI. As DNA, the CDR3 is TGTGCCAGCTCACCAAAAGACCCACGAGTCTCAGATACGCAGTATTTT. Its translation is CASSPKDPRVSDTQYF.

This clonotype appeared many times. This chain joins TRBV7-9 and TRBJ1-1, with D perhaps TRBD1 (6 bases). V was cut by 3 bases and J by 5 bases, with 13 bases left in between. Germline CDR1 and CDR2: SEHNR and FQNEAQ (reference sequence). CDR3 length equals 14 residues. CDR3: CASSFPYQGTEAFF. The CDR3 bases are TGTGCCAGCAGCTTTCCATATCAGGGGACTGAAGCTTTCTTT.

The table lists this clonotype with many counts. The chain links TRBV12-3 or TRBV12-4 to TRBJ2-2, with 9 bases lining up with TRBD1. The CDR3 runs to 15 residues. V lost 6 bases, J lost 4 bases, and 6 bases stayed unmatched. The CDR3 region is CASSPQGASTGELFF. CDR3 nucleotide sequence: TGTGCCAGCAGCCCACAGGGGGCAAGCACCGGGGAGCTGTTTTTT.

There are many counts of this clonotype. The rearrangement joins TRBV7-2 to TRBJ1-2; D perhaps matches TRBD1 (6 bases). V was cut by 6 bases and J by 5 bases, with 10 bases left in between. This CDR3 is 12 amino acids long. Germline assignment: CDR1 SGHTA and CDR2 FQGNSA. The CDR3: CASSPQGYGYTF. CDR3 DNA: TGTGCCAGCAGTCCCCAGGGGTATGGCTACACCTTC.

This clonotype was observed many times. This chain joins TRBV5-1 and TRBJ2-2, with 7 bases identical to TRBD1. The CDR3 extends over 16 amino acids. The V gene end was trimmed by 3 bases and the J gene end by 3 bases; junction bases not matched to a gene: 8. Germline V gene sequence: CDR1 SGHRS, CDR2 YFSETQ. The CDR3 loop reads CASSSNRGTDTGELFF. Here the CDR3 DNA reads TGCGCCAGCAGCTCAAACAGGGGTACGGACACCGGGGAGCTGTTTTTT.

This clonotype came up many times. The chain has TRBV12-3 or TRBV12-4 and TRBJ2-1, with TRBD2 matching 10 bases. Unmatched junction bases numbered 9, after V lost 6 bases and J lost 7 bases. The CDR3 extends over 15 amino acids. CDR3 region: CASRKGLAETNEQFF. The CDR3 DNA reads TGTGCCAGCAGGAAAGGACTAGCGGAAACGAATGAGCAGTTCTTC.

The genes are TRBV20-1 and TRBJ2-7, with 10 bases identical to TRBD2. V lost 3 bases, J lost 1 base, and 12 bases stayed unmatched. Germline CDR1 is DFQATT and CDR2 is SNEGSKA (reference sequence). The CDR3 is made up of 17 amino acids. CDR3 loop: CSASISGGAALSYEQYF. CDR3 sequence (DNA): TGCAGTGCTAGCATAAGCGGGGGGGCCGCCCTTTCCTACGAGCAGTACTTC.

This clonotype was seen at least ten times. V usage is TRBV7-2 and J usage is TRBJ2-6; D may be TRBD1 (5 bases). CDR3 length equals 16 residues. Germline lookup yields CDR1 SGHTA and CDR2 FQGNSA. Trimming stripped 3 bases from V and 2 bases from J, with 11 bases between. The CDR3 region has the DNA TGTGCCAGCAGCTTGGACATTGGGGCTGGGGCCAACGTCCTGACTTTC. Its translation: CASSLDIGAGANVLTF. Full variable domain (rest looked up from reference TRBV7-2 and TRBJ2-6): GAGVSQSPSNKVTEKGKDVELRCDPISGHTALYWYRQSLGQGLEFLIYFQGNSAPDKSGLPSDRFSAERTGGSVSTLTIQRTQQEDSAVYLCASSLDIGAGANVLTFGAGSRLTVL.

This clonotype was seen many times. This sequence joins TRBV7-2 and TRBJ1-1; D might be TRBD1 (6 bases). Germline-derived CDR1 and CDR2 are SGHTA and FQGNSA. The CDR3 extends over 13 amino acids. The germline V and J ends were trimmed by 5 bases and 1 base, with 8 bases remaining between them. The CDR3: CASSQGQNTEAFF. The CDR3 region has the DNA TGTGCCAGCAGCCAGGGACAGAACACTGAAGCTTTCTTT.

The sample holds many counts of this clonotype. The CDR3 spells CASSSGTSQETQYF. CDR3 bases: TGCGCCAGCAGCTCGGGGACTAGTCAAGAGACCCAGTACTTC. The rearrangement uses TRBV5-1 and TRBJ2-5, with TRBD2 identical over 8 bases. The V and J ends lost 3 bases and 2 bases, in that order; junction bases with no gene match: 3. The CDR3 is 14 amino acids. Germline CDR1 and CDR2: SGHRS and YFSETQ.

The rearrangement links TRBV10-3 to TRBJ2-3, with D perhaps TRBD1 or TRBD2 (5 bases each). V was clipped by 10 bases and J by 4 bases, with 18 bases between them. The CDR3 runs 14 residues. The V gene's germline CDR1 is ENHRY and CDR2 SYGVKD. CDR3 sequence: CASARLLGADTQYF. The DNA for the CDR3 is TGTGCCAGCGCCAGGTTACTAGGGGCAGATACGCAGTATTTT.

The table lists this clonotype with many counts. The rearrangement uses TRBV7-2 and TRBJ2-1; 15 bases agree with TRBD2. Trimming cost V 4 bases and J 1 base; bases outside gene matches: 8. Germline CDR1 SGHTA, CDR2 FQGNSA. The CDR3 covers 19 residues. The CDR3 here is CASSWRRTSGGGSYNEQFF. The CDR3 coding sequence is TGTGCCAGCAGCTGGAGGAGGACTAGCGGGGGGGGATCCTACAATGAGCAGTTCTTC.